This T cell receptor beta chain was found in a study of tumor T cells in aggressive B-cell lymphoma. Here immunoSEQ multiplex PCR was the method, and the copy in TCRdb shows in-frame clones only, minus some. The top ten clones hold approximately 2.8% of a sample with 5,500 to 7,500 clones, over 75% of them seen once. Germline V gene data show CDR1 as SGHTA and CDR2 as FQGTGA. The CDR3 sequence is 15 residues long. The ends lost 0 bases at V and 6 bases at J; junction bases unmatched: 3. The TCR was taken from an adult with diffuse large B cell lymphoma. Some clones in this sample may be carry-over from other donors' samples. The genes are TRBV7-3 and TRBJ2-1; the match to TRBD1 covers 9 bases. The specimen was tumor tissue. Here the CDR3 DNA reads TGTGCCAGCAGCTTAACGGGACAGGGACCCAATGAGCAGTTCTTC. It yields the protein CASSLTGQGPNEQFF.